This TCR beta chain was identified in a study of CD8+CD57+ T cells in acquired aplastic anemia. Whole-study context: Sorted CD4+ and CD8+ cells yielded roughly 3 ug of DNA on average. Roughly 11 million reads, on average, were obtained for CD4+ cells from healthy donors.

Study results and caveats: Patients and controls shared over 25 CD8+ CDR3 sequences. CD8+ Simpson's diversity did not differ significantly between patients and controls.

Germline V gene lookup returns CDR1 SNHLY and CDR2 FYNNEI. This CDR3 contains 12 residues. Genomic DNA served as template for TCR beta VDJ and CDR3 profiling. TCRdb fed the reads into MiXCR, producing one record per CDR3 protein. The top ten hold 0.9% to 1.2% of the sample, which has about 220,000 distinct CDR3 sequences, 30% to 35% seen once. A note on this clonotype: What it binds is unknown. A read error may account for a junction end that differs from germline.

The V call is TRBV2, the J call TRBJ1-2; possible D gene TRBD1, 6 bases. The sequenced sample consisted of sorted CD4+, CD8+, or CD8+CD57+ T cells (not recorded which) from PBMCs. This receptor was obtained from a human donor in good health, serving as a control. CDR3 protein: CATSQGNYGYTF. The CDR3 bases are TGTGCCACCAGTCAGGGGAACTATGGCTACACCTTC.